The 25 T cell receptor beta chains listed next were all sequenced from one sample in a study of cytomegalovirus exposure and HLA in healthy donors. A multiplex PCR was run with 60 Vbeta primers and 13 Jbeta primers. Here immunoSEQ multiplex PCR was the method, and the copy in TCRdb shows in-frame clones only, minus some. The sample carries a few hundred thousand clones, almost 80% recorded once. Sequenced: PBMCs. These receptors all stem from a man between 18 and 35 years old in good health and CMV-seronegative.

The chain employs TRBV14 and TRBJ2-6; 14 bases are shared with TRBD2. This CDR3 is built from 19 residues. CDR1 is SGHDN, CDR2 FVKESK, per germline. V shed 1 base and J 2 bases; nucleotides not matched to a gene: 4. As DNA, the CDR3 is TGTGCCAGCAGCCAAGTGGGACTAGCGGGAGTGGCTGGGGCCAACGTCCTGACTTTC. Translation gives CASSQVGLAGVAGANVLTF. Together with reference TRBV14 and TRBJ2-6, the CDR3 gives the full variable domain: EAGVTQFPSHSVIEKGQTVTLRCDPISGHDNLYWYRRVMGKEIKFLLHFVKESKQDESGMPNNRFLAERTGGTYSTLKVQPAELEDSGVYFCASSQVGLAGVAGANVLTFGAGSRLTVL.

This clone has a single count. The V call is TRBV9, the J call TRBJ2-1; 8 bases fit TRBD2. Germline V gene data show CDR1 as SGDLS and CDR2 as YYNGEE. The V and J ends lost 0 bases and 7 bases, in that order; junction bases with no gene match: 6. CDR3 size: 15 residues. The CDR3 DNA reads TGTGCCAGCAGCGTAGTCGGGGGGGCTTGGAATGAGCAGTTCTTC. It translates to CASSVVGGAWNEQFF.

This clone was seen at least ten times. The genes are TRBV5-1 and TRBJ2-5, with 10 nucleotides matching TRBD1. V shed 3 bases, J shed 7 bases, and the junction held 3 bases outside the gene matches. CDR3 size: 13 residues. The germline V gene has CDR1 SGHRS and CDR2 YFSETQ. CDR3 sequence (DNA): TGCGCCAGCAGCTATGGACAGGGGGGGACCCAGTACTTC. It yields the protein CASSYGQGGTQYF.

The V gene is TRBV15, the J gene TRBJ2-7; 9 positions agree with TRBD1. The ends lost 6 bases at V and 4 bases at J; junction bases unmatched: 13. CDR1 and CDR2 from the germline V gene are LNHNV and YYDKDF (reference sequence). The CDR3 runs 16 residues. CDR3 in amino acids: CATSPVSGTGWYEQYF. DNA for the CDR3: TGTGCCACCAGTCCCGTGTCCGGGACAGGGTGGTACGAGCAGTACTTC.

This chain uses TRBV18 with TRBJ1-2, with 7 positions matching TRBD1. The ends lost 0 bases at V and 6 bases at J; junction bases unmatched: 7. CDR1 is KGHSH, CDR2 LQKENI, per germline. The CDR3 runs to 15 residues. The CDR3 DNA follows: TGTGCCAGCTCACCACCAGACAGGGAAGGGCATGGCTACACCTTC. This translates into CASSPPDREGHGYTF.

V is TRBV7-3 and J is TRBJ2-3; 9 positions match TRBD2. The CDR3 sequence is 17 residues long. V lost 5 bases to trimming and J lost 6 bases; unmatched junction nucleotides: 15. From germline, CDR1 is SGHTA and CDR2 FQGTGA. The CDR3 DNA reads TGTGCCAGCAGCCTCCACCCGGCGGGGGGGCCGTACGATACGCAGTATTTT. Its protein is CASSLHPAGGPYDTQYF. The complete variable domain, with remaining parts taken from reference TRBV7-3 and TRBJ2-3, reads GAGVSQTPSNKVTEKGKYVELRCDPISGHTALYWYRQSLGQGPEFLIYFQGTGAADDSGLPNDRFFAVRPEGSVSTLKIQRTERGDSAVYLCASSLHPAGGPYDTQYFGPGTRLTVL.

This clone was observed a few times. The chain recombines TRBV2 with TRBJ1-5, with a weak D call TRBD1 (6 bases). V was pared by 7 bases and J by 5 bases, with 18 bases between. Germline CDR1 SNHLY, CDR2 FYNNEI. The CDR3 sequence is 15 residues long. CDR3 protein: CASKLDSQDYQPQHF. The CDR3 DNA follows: TGTGCCAGCAAGTTGGACAGTCAAGACTATCAGCCCCAGCATTTT.

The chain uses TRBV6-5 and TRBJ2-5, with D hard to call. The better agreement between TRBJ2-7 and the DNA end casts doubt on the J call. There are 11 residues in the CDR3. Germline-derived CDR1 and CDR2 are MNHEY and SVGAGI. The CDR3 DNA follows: TGTGCCAGCTCGCGGAACCACGAGCAGTACTTC. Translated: CASSRNHEQYF.

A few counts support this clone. CDR3 nucleotide sequence: TGTGCCAGCAGTTACTCAGGGACAACTGAAAAACTGTTTTTT. Its translation is CASSYSGTTEKLFF. The chain employs TRBV6-5 and TRBJ1-4, with D possibly being TRBD1 (6 bases). This CDR3 region has 14 residues. Trimming took off 0 bases at V and 7 bases at J, with 9 bases between the two ends. CDR1 and CDR2 (germline): MNHEY, SVGAGI.

CDR3 in DNA: TGTGCCTCTAGGCAATCCACGGCCTACGAGCAGTACTTC. Translating it yields CASRQSTAYEQYF. The chain combines TRBV19 with TRBJ2-7; no definite D call. V gave up 11 bases and J gave up 2 bases, with 16 bases separating them. The germline V gene has CDR1 LNHDA and CDR2 SQIVND (reference sequence). There are 13 residues in the CDR3.

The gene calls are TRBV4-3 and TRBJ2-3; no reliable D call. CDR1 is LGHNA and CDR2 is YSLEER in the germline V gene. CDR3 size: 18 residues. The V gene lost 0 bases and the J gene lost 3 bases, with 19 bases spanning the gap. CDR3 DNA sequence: TGCGCCAGCAGCCAAGAAGCCATAAGTGTAGCCGGGACAGATACGCAGTATTTT. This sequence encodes CASSQEAISVAGTDTQYF.

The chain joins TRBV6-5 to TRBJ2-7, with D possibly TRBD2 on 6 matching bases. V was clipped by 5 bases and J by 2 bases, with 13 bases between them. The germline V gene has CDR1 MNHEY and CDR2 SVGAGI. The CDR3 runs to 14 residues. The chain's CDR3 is CASSAVGTPYEQYF. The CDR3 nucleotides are TGTGCCAGCAGTGCAGTCGGGACTCCCTACGAGCAGTACTTC.

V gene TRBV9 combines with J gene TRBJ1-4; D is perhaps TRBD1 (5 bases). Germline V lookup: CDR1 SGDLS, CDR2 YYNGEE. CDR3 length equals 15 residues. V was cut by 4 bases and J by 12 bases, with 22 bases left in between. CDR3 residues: CASSPLGAGLQELFF. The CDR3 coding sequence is TGTGCCAGCAGCCCTCTAGGGGCAGGCCTCCAGGAACTGTTTTTT. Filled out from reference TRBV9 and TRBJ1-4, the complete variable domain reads DSGVTQTPKHLITATGQRVTLRCSPRSGDLSVYWYQQSLDQGLQFLIQYYNGEERAKGNILERFSAQQFPDLHSELNLSSLELGDSALYFCASSPLGAGLQELFFGSGTQLSVL.

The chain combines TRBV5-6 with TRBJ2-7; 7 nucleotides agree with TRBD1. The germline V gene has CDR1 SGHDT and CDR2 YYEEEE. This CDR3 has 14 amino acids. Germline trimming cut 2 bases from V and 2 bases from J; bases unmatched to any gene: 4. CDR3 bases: TGTGCCAGCAGCTTTAACAGGGGCACCTACGAGCAGTACTTC. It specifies CASSFNRGTYEQYF.

The CDR3 protein is CASSEELPYGYTF. For the CDR3, the DNA is TGTGCCAGCAGTGAAGAACTCCCCTACGGCTACACCTTC. The chain employs TRBV6-1 and TRBJ1-2; unclear D gene. Trimming removed 1 base at V and 8 bases at J, with 11 bases between. Looked up from germline, CDR1 is MNHNS and CDR2 is SASEGT. This CDR3 comprises 13 residues.

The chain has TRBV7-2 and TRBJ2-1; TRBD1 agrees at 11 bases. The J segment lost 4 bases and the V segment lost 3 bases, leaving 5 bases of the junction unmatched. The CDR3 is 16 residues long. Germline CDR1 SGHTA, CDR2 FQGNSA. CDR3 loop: CASSLTRDRGYNEQFF. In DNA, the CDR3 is TGTGCCAGCAGCTTGACACGGGACAGGGGGTACAATGAGCAGTTCTTC.

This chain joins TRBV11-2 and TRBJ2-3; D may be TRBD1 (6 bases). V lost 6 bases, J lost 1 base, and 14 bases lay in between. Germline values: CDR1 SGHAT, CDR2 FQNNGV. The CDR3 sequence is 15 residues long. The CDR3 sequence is CASRFRGSGTDTQYF. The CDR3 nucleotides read TGTGCCAGCAGGTTTAGGGGGAGCGGCACAGATACGCAGTATTTT.

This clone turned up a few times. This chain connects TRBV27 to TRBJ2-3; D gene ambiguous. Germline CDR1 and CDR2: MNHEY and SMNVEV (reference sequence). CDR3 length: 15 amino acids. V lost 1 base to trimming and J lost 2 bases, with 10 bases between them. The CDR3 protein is CASSLFALVTDTQYF. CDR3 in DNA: TGTGCCAGCAGTTTATTTGCGTTGGTCACAGATACGCAGTATTTT.

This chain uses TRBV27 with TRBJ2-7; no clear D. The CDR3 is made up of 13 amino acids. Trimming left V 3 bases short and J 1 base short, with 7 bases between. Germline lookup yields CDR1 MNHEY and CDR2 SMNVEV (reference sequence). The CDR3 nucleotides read TGTGCCAGCAGTTTGGGCACTTCCTACGAGCAGTACTTC. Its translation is CASSLGTSYEQYF.

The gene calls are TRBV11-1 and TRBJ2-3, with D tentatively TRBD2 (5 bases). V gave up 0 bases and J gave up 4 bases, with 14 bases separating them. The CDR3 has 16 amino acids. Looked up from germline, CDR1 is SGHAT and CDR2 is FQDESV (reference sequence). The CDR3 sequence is CASSLAGVVVADTQYF. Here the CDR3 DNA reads TGTGCCAGCAGCTTAGCGGGAGTAGTAGTCGCAGATACGCAGTATTTT. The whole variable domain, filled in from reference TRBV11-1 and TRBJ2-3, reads EAEVAQSPRYKITEKSQAVAFWCDPISGHATLYWYRQILGQGPELLVQFQDESVVDDSQLPKDRFSAERLKGVDSTLKIQPAELGDSAMYLCASSLAGVVVADTQYFGPGTRLTVL.

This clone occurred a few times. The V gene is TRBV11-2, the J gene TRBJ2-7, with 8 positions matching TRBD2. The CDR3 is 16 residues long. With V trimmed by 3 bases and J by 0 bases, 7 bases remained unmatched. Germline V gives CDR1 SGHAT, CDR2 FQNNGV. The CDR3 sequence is CASSFKAGALSYEQYF. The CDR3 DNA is TGTGCCAGCAGCTTTAAAGCGGGGGCCCTCTCCTACGAGCAGTACTTC. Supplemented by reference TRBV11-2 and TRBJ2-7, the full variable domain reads EAGVAQSPRYKIIEKRQSVAFWCNPISGHATLYWYQQILGQGPKLLIQFQNNGVVDDSQLPKDRFSAERLKGVDSTLKIQPAKLEDSAVYLCASSFKAGALSYEQYFGPGTRLTVT.

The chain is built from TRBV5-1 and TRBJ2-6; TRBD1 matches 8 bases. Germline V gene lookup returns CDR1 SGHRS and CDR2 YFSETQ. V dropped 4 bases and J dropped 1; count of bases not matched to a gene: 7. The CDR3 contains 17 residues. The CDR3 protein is CASSPGQGWSGANVLTF. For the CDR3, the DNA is TGCGCCAGCAGCCCTGGACAGGGATGGTCTGGGGCCAACGTCCTGACTTTC.

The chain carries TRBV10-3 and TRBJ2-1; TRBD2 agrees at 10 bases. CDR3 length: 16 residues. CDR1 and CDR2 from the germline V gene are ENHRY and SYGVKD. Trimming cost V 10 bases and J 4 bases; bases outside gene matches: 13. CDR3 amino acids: CATADLSGGRYNEQFF. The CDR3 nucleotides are TGTGCCACCGCTGACCTTAGCGGGGGGCGATACAATGAGCAGTTCTTC.

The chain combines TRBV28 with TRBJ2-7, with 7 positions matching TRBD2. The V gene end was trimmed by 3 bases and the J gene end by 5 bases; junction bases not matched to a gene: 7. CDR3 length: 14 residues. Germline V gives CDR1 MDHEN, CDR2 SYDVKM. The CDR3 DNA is TGTGCCAGCAGTTTTGGGGGAGGGCCAAACGAGCAGTACTTC. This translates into CASSFGGGPNEQYF.

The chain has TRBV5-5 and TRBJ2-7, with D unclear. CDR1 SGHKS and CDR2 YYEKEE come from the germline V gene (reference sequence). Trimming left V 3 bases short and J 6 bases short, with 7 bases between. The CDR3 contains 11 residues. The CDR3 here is CASSWASEQYF. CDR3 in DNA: TGTGCCAGCAGCTGGGCCTCCGAGCAGTACTTC.